Below, 24 T cell receptor beta chains from the same sample are listed, as sequenced in a study of T cell responses to AZD1222 COVID-19 vaccine. The repertoire was sequenced with immunoSEQ multiplex PCR; TCRdb's copy has only in-frame clones and lacks some. The table shows some 190,000 clones, with about 90% occurring only once. The sample here was peripheral blood, taken 28 days after the second AZD1222 dose. The receptor source for this set is an adult who received the AZD1222 COVID-19 vaccine.

The chain carries TRBV19 and TRBJ2-5; 8 bases are a match to TRBD1. The CDR3 sequence is 13 residues long. After removal of 7 bases from V and 1 base from J, the junction contained 2 bases not matched to a gene. Looked up from germline, CDR1 is LNHDA and CDR2 is SQIVND (reference sequence). CDR3 sequence reads: CASTTGGQETQYF. The CDR3 nucleotides read TGTGCCAGTACTACAGGGGGCCAAGAGACCCAGTACTTC.

The chain employs TRBV6-2 or TRBV6-3 and TRBJ2-2; D unresolved. Trimming shortened V by 6 bases and J by 8 bases, and 7 bases separated the two germline ends. Germline V gene sequence: CDR1 MNHEY, CDR2 SVGEGT. The CDR3 runs 11 residues. CDR3 amino acids: CASSQVGELFF. CDR3 in DNA: TGTGCCAGCAGCCAAGTTGGGGAGCTGTTTTTT.

A few counts support this clone. This sequence joins TRBV7-9 and TRBJ1-1; D remains unclear. CDR3 length equals 11 residues. Trimming pared 4 bases from V and 6 bases from J, leaving 6 bases between. Germline loops: CDR1 SEHNR, CDR2 FQNEAQ (reference sequence). The CDR3 protein is CASSSSSEAFF. Here the CDR3 DNA reads TGTGCCAGCAGCTCCTCCTCTGAAGCTTTCTTT.

V usage is TRBV2 and J usage is TRBJ1-5; D unclear. The CDR3 is made up of 14 amino acids. The V end lost 5 bases, the J end lost 9 bases, and 17 bases lay between the germline ends. Germline CDR1 reads SNHLY; CDR2 reads FYNNEI. The CDR3 protein is CASSPLRQAAPQHF. DNA for the CDR3: TGTGCCAGCAGTCCCCTACGGCAAGCGGCGCCCCAGCATTTT.

The chain links TRBV12-3 or TRBV12-4 to TRBJ1-2; 8 bases are shared with TRBD1. The length of the CDR3 is 13 residues. Unmatched junction bases numbered 3, after V lost 4 bases and J lost 5 bases. CDR3 loop: CASSSGGAYGYTF. In DNA, the CDR3 is TGTGCCAGCAGTTCAGGGGGCGCGTATGGCTACACCTTC.

The chain joins TRBV3-1 (or the pseudogene TRBV3-2) to TRBJ1-4, with TRBD1 matching 8 bases. V shed 4 bases, J shed 4 bases, and the junction held 2 bases outside the gene matches. CDR3 size: 14 residues. Germline CDR1 is LGHDT and CDR2 is YNNKEL (reference sequence). The CDR3 here is CASSRGQVNEKLFF. The CDR3 DNA reads TGTGCCAGCAGCCGGGGACAGGTTAATGAAAAACTGTTTTTT.

The chain combines TRBV5-4 with TRBJ1-3; the D is unclear. The V end was cut by 4 bases, the J end by 0 bases, with 14 bases between. The germline V gene encodes CDR1 SGHNT and CDR2 YYREEE (reference sequence). The CDR3 covers 16 residues. The CDR3 is CASSVGSRSSGNTIYF. The CDR3 coding sequence is TGTGCCAGCAGCGTGGGAAGCAGAAGCTCTGGAAACACCATATATTTT.

The chain is built from TRBV18 and TRBJ1-1; D possibly corresponds to TRBD1 (5 bases). Germline V gene data show CDR1 as KGHSH and CDR2 as LQKENI. The V and J ends lost 10 bases and 4 bases respectively, with 16 bases between them. The CDR3 length is 13 residues. DNA of the CDR3: TGTGCCACTCAGCCTCAGGGTGGCACTGAAGCTTTCTTT. Residues: CATQPQGGTEAFF.

Only a few counts were recorded for this clone. The J gene is TRBJ2-2, the V gene TRBV5-4; 9 positions match TRBD2. This CDR3 is built from 16 residues. Trimming at V came to 4 bases and at J to 2 bases, leaving 6 bases not matched to a gene. Germline CDR1 is SGHNT and CDR2 is YYREEE (reference sequence). CDR3 region: CASSLGTSSNTGELFF. The CDR3 DNA reads TGTGCCAGCAGCCTTGGGACTAGCAGTAACACCGGGGAGCTGTTTTTT.

V gene TRBV7-8 combines with J gene TRBJ2-7, with D hard to call. This CDR3 has 12 residues. CDR1 SGHVS and CDR2 FQNEAQ come from the germline V gene. V shed 5 bases and J shed 2 bases, with 7 bases lying between them. Here the CDR3 reads CASSPQAYEQYF. The CDR3 bases are TGTGCCAGCAGCCCCCAGGCCTACGAGCAGTACTTC.

This chain uses TRBV23-1 with TRBJ1-3; 7 bases are a match to TRBD1. TRBV23-1 is labeled an ORF, and its function is uncertain. J was trimmed by 3 bases and V by 7 bases; bases with no gene match: 3. The CDR3 runs 13 residues. The CDR3, as DNA: TGCGCCAGCACCGGGACAGATGGAAACACCATATATTTT. Translated, it gives CASTGTDGNTIYF.

V is TRBV30 and J is TRBJ1-6; D perhaps matches TRBD1 (5 bases). This CDR3 is 14 amino acids long. In germline, CDR1 is GTSNPN, CDR2 SVGIG (reference sequence). V was cut by 0 bases and J by 14 bases, with 17 bases left in between. The CDR3 region has the DNA TGTGCCTGGAGTGTTTCTTGGGGGGATTTAGCCCTCCACTTT. This codes for CAWSVSWGDLALHF.

V usage is TRBV2 and J usage is TRBJ1-2; no definite D call. Germline assignment: CDR1 SNHLY and CDR2 FYNNEI. Trimming shortened V by 1 base and J by 2 bases, and 8 bases separated the two germline ends. The CDR3 is 14 amino acids. The CDR3 DNA reads TGTGCCAGCAGTGAAGTAGAAGGGAACTATGGCTACACCTTC. Its translation is CASSEVEGNYGYTF.

The chain combines TRBV7-9 with TRBJ1-1; unclear D gene. Germline V CDR1 and CDR2: SEHNR, FQNEAQ (reference sequence). The CDR3 spans 15 residues. Trimming removed 1 base at V and 4 bases at J, with 13 bases between. The CDR3 sequence: CASSLEDVRGTEAFF. CDR3 DNA sequence: TGTGCCAGCAGCTTAGAAGATGTGCGCGGCACTGAAGCTTTCTTT.

This chain links TRBV21-1 with TRBJ2-5; the D call of TRBD1 is as the table states it, not checked on the DNA. TRBV21-1 is labeled a pseudogene. The CDR3 sequence is 14 residues long. In DNA form, the CDR3 reads TGTGCCAGCAGCAAAGGGACAGAGGGGGAGACCCAGTACTTC. This translates into CASSKGTEGETQYF.

The chain couples TRBV7-9 to TRBJ1-2; D is possibly TRBD1 (6 bases). This CDR3 has 14 residues. Between the trimmed V and J ends, which lost 5 bases and 0 bases, there was a span of 10 bases. Germline V gene lookup returns CDR1 SEHNR and CDR2 FQNEAQ (reference sequence). CDR3 nucleotide sequence: TGTGCCAGCAGCCGTGGACAGTCTAACTATGGCTACACCTTC. Its translation is CASSRGQSNYGYTF.

This clone was observed a single time. DNA of the CDR3: TGTGCCAGCAGTTTTACTAGCGGGAGAGGGAATGAGCAGTTCTTC. Amino acids: CASSFTSGRGNEQFF. The V and J genes are TRBV2 and TRBJ2-1; 11 nucleotides align to TRBD2. Germline V CDR1 and CDR2: SNHLY, FYNNEI. This CDR3 region has 15 residues. V gave up 5 bases and J gave up 7 bases; unmatched junction bases: 7.

The rearrangement links TRBV7-2 to TRBJ2-5; D remains ambiguous. In germline, CDR1 is SGHTA, CDR2 FQGNSA. Trimming shortened V by 1 base and J by 5 bases, and 8 bases separated the two germline ends. This CDR3 comprises 13 residues. The CDR3 bases are TGTGCCAGCAGCTTAGATGCGGACGAGACCCAGTACTTC. This translates into CASSLDADETQYF.

This clone appeared a few times. The chain carries TRBV19 and TRBJ1-5; D gene unclear. Trimming left V 2 bases short and J 4 bases short, with 12 bases between. CDR1 LNHDA and CDR2 SQIVND come from the germline V gene (reference sequence). This CDR3 spans 15 amino acids. CDR3 in DNA: TGTGCCAGTAGTATATGGCCAGACCCTAATCAGCCCCAGCATTTT. Protein product: CASSIWPDPNQPQHF. Looking up the rest from reference TRBV19 and TRBJ1-5 gives the full variable domain: DGGITQSPKYLFRKEGQNVTLSCEQNLNHDAMYWYRQDPGQGLRLIYYSQIVNDFQKGDIAEGYSVSREKKESFPLTVTSAQKNPTAFYLCASSIWPDPNQPQHFGDGTRLSIL.

The chain's CDR3 is CAGIRTGGSGNTIYF. The CDR3 nucleotides are TGTGCCGGTATCCGGACAGGGGGTTCTGGAAACACCATATATTTT. This chain joins TRBV6-5 and TRBJ1-3; 10 bases are a match to TRBD1. This CDR3 is 15 amino acids long. Germline V gene data show CDR1 as MNHEY and CDR2 as SVGAGI. V lost 11 bases and J lost 1; bases outside the gene matches: 8.

The V call is TRBV27, the J call TRBJ1-2, with unresolved D. From germline, CDR1 is MNHEY and CDR2 SMNVEV (reference sequence). Trimming shortened V by 6 bases and J by 4 bases, and 33 bases separated the two germline ends. The CDR3 runs 20 residues. The CDR3 sequence is CASSLIRYRERSLTLYGYTF. CDR3 coding DNA: TGTGCCAGCAGCCTAATTCGTTACCGGGAACGGAGCCTCACTCTCTATGGCTACACCTTC.

This clone was seen a few times. The J gene is TRBJ2-3, the V gene TRBV19, with D unresolved. CDR1 LNHDA and CDR2 SQIVND come from the germline V gene (reference sequence). V was pared by 5 bases and J by 2 bases, with 11 bases between. The CDR3 has 14 residues. CDR3 amino acids: CASSGRKDTDTQYF. CDR3 nucleotide sequence: TGTGCCAGTAGTGGTCGGAAAGACACAGATACGCAGTATTTT.

This chain joins TRBV25-1 and TRBJ2-7; D perhaps matches TRBD1 (6 bases). This CDR3 comprises 14 residues. The germline V gene encodes CDR1 MGHDK and CDR2 SYGVNS. V lost 4 bases and J lost 5, with 15 bases in between. CDR3 in DNA: TGTGCCAGCAGTGCGACAGGTAATTATGACGAGCAGTACTTC. Translation gives CASSATGNYDEQYF.

This sequence joins TRBV27 and TRBJ1-5, with 7 bases fitting TRBD1. The germline V gene encodes CDR1 MNHEY and CDR2 SMNVEV (reference sequence). CDR3 length equals 13 residues. The V segment lost 2 bases and the J segment 10 bases; nucleotides outside the gene matches: 5. Written as DNA, the CDR3 is TGTGCCAGCAGTTTAAGCAGGGGGGGTCCCCAGCATTTT. Protein sequence: CASSLSRGGPQHF.